Here is one T cell receptor beta chain with its context. The antigen is not known. Clones were sequenced by immunoSEQ multiplex PCR, and TCRdb holds only the in-frame ones, with some missing. The table includes about 190,000 clones, roughly 90% detected once. The entry originates in a study of T cell responses to AZD1222 COVID-19 vaccine. The overall study: The study pooled second doses at about 4 or about 12 weeks.

This CDR3 has 15 amino acids. Germline CDR1 MDHEN, CDR2 SYDVKM. With 6 bases clipped from V and 1 base from J, the junction kept 8 bases outside the gene matches. General study findings and limits: Repertoire samples came only from after the peak T cell response.

The sequenced sample was peripheral blood, obtained on day 0 of AZD1222 vaccination. This rearrangement joins TRBV28 to TRBJ1-1; TRBD1 agrees at 7 bases. This clonotype was obtained from an adult in good health. CDR3 sequence (DNA): TGTGCCAGCAGCCATAGACAGGGACCGAACACTGAAGCTTTCTTT. Translated: CASSHRQGPNTEAFF.